A single sample is the source of the 11 T cell receptor beta chains below, sequenced in a study of T cells in Graves' hyperthyroidism and ophthalmopathy. Regions amplified from RNA transcripts were the TCR beta CDR3 regions. Using the HTBI primer set, a first-round RT-PCR was run on the TCR CDR3. One entry per CDR3 protein, called by TCRdb with MiXCR from the multiplex PCR reads. The data contain 350,000 or so distinct CDR3 sequences, 15% to 20% of them singletons. The source material was blood. Receptors were obtained from a woman aged 40 to 50 with Graves' ophthalmopathy.

There are many counts of this clonotype. This chain links TRBV12-3 or TRBV12-4 with TRBJ2-5; 8 positions match TRBD2. The junction had 3 bases not matched to a gene; V was cut back by 6 bases and J by 0 bases. The length of the CDR3 is 14 residues. This CDR3 is CASSGGAYQETQYF. In nucleotides, the CDR3 is TGTGCCAGCAGCGGGGGGGCGTACCAAGAGACCCAGTACTTC.

Many counts were recorded for this clonotype. V gene TRBV7-2 combines with J gene TRBJ1-1; 7 nucleotides agree with TRBD1. In germline, CDR1 is SGHTA, CDR2 FQGNSA. The CDR3 consists of 15 residues. The junction had 12 bases not matched to a gene; V was cut back by 6 bases and J by 5 bases. The CDR3 sequence is CASSPARGRGTEAFF. In DNA, the CDR3 is TGTGCCAGCAGTCCGGCGAGGGGGCGGGGGACTGAAGCTTTCTTT.

This clonotype came up many times. The chain employs TRBV28 and TRBJ2-7, with 10 nucleotides matching TRBD1. Germline CDR1 is MDHEN and CDR2 is SYDVKM. CDR3 length: 14 amino acids. With V trimmed by 5 bases and J by 7 bases, 8 bases remained unmatched. The CDR3 is CASSPRTGGWEQYF. CDR3 nucleotide sequence: TGTGCCAGCAGTCCTCGGACAGGGGGATGGGAGCAGTACTTC.

This clonotype was found many times. J is TRBJ1-1 and V is TRBV5-1; 8 bases match TRBD1. The CDR3 length is 15 residues. From germline, CDR1 is SGHRS and CDR2 YFSETQ. V was clipped by 2 bases and J by 6 bases; unmatched bases: 9. The CDR3 loop is CASSLSTGAGAEAFF. The CDR3 nucleotides are TGCGCCAGCAGCTTATCGACAGGGGCCGGGGCTGAAGCTTTCTTT.

This clonotype was seen at least ten times. The chain carries TRBV6-2 or TRBV6-3 and TRBJ1-5; 7 bases agree with TRBD1. This CDR3 contains 15 residues. V shed 7 bases and J 0 bases; nucleotides not matched to a gene: 6. The V gene's germline CDR1 is MNHEY and CDR2 SVGEGT. This CDR3 is CASTTGTASNQPQHF. The CDR3 region has the DNA TGTGCCAGCACCACCGGGACAGCTAGCAATCAGCCCCAGCATTTT.

The sample holds one count of this clonotype. The chain joins TRBV6-1 to TRBJ2-7; 8 positions agree with TRBD2. CDR3 size: 15 residues. Per the germline V gene, CDR1 is MNHNS and CDR2 is SASEGT. V trimming: 6 bases; J trimming: 2 bases; junction bases outside the gene matches: 9. CDR3 sequence (DNA): TGTGCCAGCAGGGGAGCGGGAGATTCAACCTACGAGCAGTACTTC. Protein sequence: CASRGAGDSTYEQYF.

This clonotype appeared many times. The chain carries TRBV6-2 or TRBV6-3 and TRBJ1-5, with D tentatively TRBD1 (5 bases). Deletions cut 4 bases from V and 5 bases from J, with 15 bases between. Germline CDR1 reads MNHEY; CDR2 reads SVGEGT. The CDR3 extends over 15 amino acids. The CDR3 DNA reads TGTGCCAGCAGTTTCGCCCGACGGGGCGATCAGCCCCAGCATTTT. This encodes CASSFARRGDQPQHF.

In the case of this clonotype: Sequence at one end of the junction differs from germline and may be a read error. The V and J genes are TRBV7-9 and TRBJ2-5; D remains unclear. CDR1 SEHNR and CDR2 FQNEAQ come from the germline V gene (reference sequence). The CDR3 runs to 11 residues. CDR3 in amino acids: CASSEQEAQYF. DNA of the CDR3: TGTGCCAGCAGCGAACAAGAGGCCCAGTACTTC.

This clonotype was detected ten times or more. V gene TRBV11-2 combines with J gene TRBJ2-5; TRBD1 aligns across 7 bases. The length of the CDR3 is 14 residues. V gave up 1 base and J gave up 6 bases; unmatched junction bases: 5. Germline CDR1 SGHAT, CDR2 FQNNGV. The CDR3 region is CASSLGQGVKTQYF. DNA for the CDR3: TGTGCCAGCAGCTTAGGGCAGGGGGTAAAGACCCAGTACTTC.

This sequence joins TRBV6-1 and TRBJ2-7; TRBD2 matches 8 bases. The CDR3 is made up of 12 amino acids. Looked up from germline, CDR1 is MNHNS and CDR2 is SASEGT. The CDR3 region is CAGAGDSDEQYF. Written as DNA, the CDR3 is TGTGCTGGAGCGGGAGATTCGGACGAGCAGTACTTC.

At least ten counts were recorded for this clonotype. The genes are TRBV29-1 and TRBJ2-7, with 13 nucleotides matching TRBD2. Germline loops: CDR1 SQVTM, CDR2 ANQGSEA. The J segment lost 0 bases and the V segment lost 4 bases, leaving 3 bases of the junction unmatched. The CDR3 spans 15 residues. CDR3 loop: CSVGRTSGSSYEQYF. The CDR3 bases are TGCAGCGTTGGAAGGACTAGCGGGAGCTCCTACGAGCAGTACTTC.